This T cell receptor beta chain was identified in a study of T cell responses to AZD1222 COVID-19 vaccine. Whole-study findings and limits: White British ancestry dominated among donors, who included more females, and clonal diversity was possibly underestimated. Variant regions that are unmutated are reportedly the target of nearly half of spike-specific TCRs.

Clones were sequenced by immunoSEQ multiplex PCR, and TCRdb holds only the in-frame ones, with some missing. This table has approximately 88,000 clones, approximately 90% appearing once. V shed 9 bases and J shed 4 bases, with 15 bases lying between them. Germline V gives CDR1 SNHLY, CDR2 FYNNEI. The CDR3 has 13 residues. Note on this clone: No antigen is known for it.

This chain links TRBV2 with TRBJ1-1; unclear D gene. The sequenced sample was peripheral blood, obtained on day 0 of AZD1222 vaccination. The TCR sequence derives from an adult in good health. CDR3 coding DNA: TGTGCCAGTCCGGCCCAACCTAGCACTGAAGCTTTCTTT. It yields the protein CASPAQPSTEAFF.